The next 13 T cell receptor beta chains were all read from a single sample in a study of cytomegalovirus exposure and HLA in healthy donors. PCR used 60 Vbeta primers and 13 Jbeta primers. The data were produced by immunoSEQ multiplex PCR, yet TCRdb's version contains in-frame clones alone and is incomplete. The top ten clones hold roughly 0.23% of a sample with more than 150,000 clones, roughly 90% of them seen once. The sample comprised PBMCs. The receptors stem from a girl less than two years old in good health and CMV-seronegative.

The V call is TRBV6-5, the J call TRBJ1-2; 7 bases are shared with TRBD1. The CDR3 sequence is 15 residues long. Trimming removed 4 bases from V and 5 bases from J; junction bases left unmatched: 10. Germline CDR1 reads MNHEY; CDR2 reads SVGAGI. Here the CDR3 reads CASSFSGTAVYGYTF. The DNA for the CDR3 is TGTGCCAGCAGTTTCTCCGGGACAGCCGTTTATGGCTACACCTTC.

The V and J genes are TRBV29-1 and TRBJ1-2; D unresolved. Germline loops: CDR1 SQVTM, CDR2 ANQGSEA. Deletions cut 1 base from V and 4 bases from J, with 10 bases between. CDR3 length: 13 residues. CDR3 nucleotide sequence: TGCAGCGTTGAAGGGCCACGGAGCTATGGCTACACCTTC. Protein sequence: CSVEGPRSYGYTF.

The chain employs TRBV7-9 and TRBJ1-1; a possible D gene is TRBD1 (5 bases). The CDR3 spans 11 residues. The germline CDR1 and CDR2 sequences are SEHNR and FQNEAQ (reference sequence). V lost 4 bases to trimming and J lost 5 bases, with 5 bases between them. CDR3 region: CASSWTTEAFF. In DNA, the CDR3 is TGTGCCAGCAGCTGGACAACTGAAGCTTTCTTT.

This chain connects TRBV5-1 to TRBJ1-3; 7 bases agree with TRBD1. V shed 7 bases, J shed 2 bases, and the junction held 6 bases outside the gene matches. CDR1 is SGHRS and CDR2 is YFSETQ in the germline V gene. There are 14 residues in the CDR3. CDR3 residues: CASSRDRAGNTIYF. DNA of the CDR3: TGCGCCAGCTCCCGTGACAGGGCTGGAAACACCATATATTTT.

V is TRBV6-1 and J is TRBJ2-7; the D gene is possibly TRBD1 (5 bases). With 8 bases removed from V and 4 bases from J, the gap between germline ends came to 15 bases. The length of the CDR3 is 13 residues. CDR1 is MNHNS and CDR2 is SASEGT in the germline V gene. The CDR3 DNA sequence: TGTGCCAGCGGGGCAGGGTTACGGTACGAGCAGTACTTC. Translated: CASGAGLRYEQYF.

This chain connects TRBV9 to TRBJ1-2; 7 bases are a match to TRBD1. The CDR3 spans 17 residues. Germline CDR1 SGDLS, CDR2 YYNGEE. Germline trimming cut 3 bases from V and 4 bases from J; bases unmatched to any gene: 15. DNA for the CDR3: TGTGCCAGCAGCGGCCGACCCGGGACAGTCCTCCTCTATGGCTACACCTTC. This sequence encodes CASSGRPGTVLLYGYTF.

The V call is TRBV4-1, the J call TRBJ2-5; TRBD2 matches 10 bases. This CDR3 region has 16 residues. V was clipped by 1 base and J by 6 bases; unmatched bases: 8. Germline V gives CDR1 MGHRA, CDR2 YSYEKL. DNA for the CDR3: TGCGCCAGCAGCCAAGTGGGCCAGCGGGGGGGCCAGACCCAGTACTTC. Translated: CASSQVGQRGGQTQYF.

The genes are TRBV4-3 and TRBJ1-4; no reliable D call. Germline V gives CDR1 LGHNA, CDR2 YSLEER. The V end was cut by 4 bases, the J end by 1 base, with 13 bases between. The CDR3 is made up of 16 amino acids. The CDR3 sequence: CASSPSPGLTNEKLFF. DNA of the CDR3: TGCGCCAGCAGCCCGAGCCCAGGACTAACTAATGAAAAACTGTTTTTT.

The gene calls are TRBV4-1 and TRBJ2-2, with D possibly being TRBD2 (5 bases). Germline V gives CDR1 MGHRA, CDR2 YSYEKL. V dropped 4 bases and J dropped 1 base, with 13 bases sitting between them. The CDR3 length is 16 residues. This chain's CDR3 is CASSPLTGRNTGELFF. The CDR3 DNA reads as TGCGCCAGCAGCCCTCTTACGGGAAGGAACACCGGGGAGCTGTTTTTT.

This clone was counted only a few times. The V gene is TRBV5-1, the J gene TRBJ2-5; 8 positions agree with TRBD1. V trimming: 4 bases; J trimming: 1 base; junction bases outside the gene matches: 6. The germline gives CDR1 SGHRS, CDR2 YFSETQ. The CDR3 sequence is 15 residues long. CDR3 sequence: CASSTGTGVQETQYF. DNA of the CDR3: TGCGCCAGCAGCACCGGGACAGGCGTCCAAGAGACCCAGTACTTC.

This clone was detected only once. This chain uses TRBV4-1 with TRBJ2-1, with 10 bases aligning to TRBD2. The CDR3 is made up of 14 amino acids. Germline-derived CDR1 and CDR2 are MGHRA and YSYEKL. Trimming cost V 2 bases and J 6 bases; bases outside gene matches: 1. CDR3 in amino acids: CASSQQRGGNEQFF. The CDR3 DNA sequence: TGCGCCAGCAGCCAACAGCGGGGGGGCAATGAGCAGTTCTTC.

The V and J genes are TRBV6-1 and TRBJ1-4; 7 bases map to TRBD1. Germline loops: CDR1 MNHNS, CDR2 SASEGT. CDR3 length: 15 amino acids. With 8 bases clipped from V and 6 bases from J, the junction kept 12 bases outside the gene matches. DNA for the CDR3: TGTGCCAGCTCGGGCGGACAGGTCATCCATGAAAAACTGTTTTTT. It codes for CASSGGQVIHEKLFF.

This clone appeared a single time. This chain uses TRBV7-2 with TRBJ1-2; perhaps TRBD1 as D (5 bases). Germline assignment: CDR1 SGHTA and CDR2 FQGNSA. Trimming took 5 bases from V and 5 from J, leaving 18 bases between them. The CDR3 covers 15 residues. The CDR3, as DNA: TGTGCCAGCAGCCTATCCTCGGGGGGAACTTATGGCTACACCTTC. Protein: CASSLSSGGTYGYTF.